This is a list of T cell receptor beta chains from one sample in a study of shared clonotypes between healthy human individuals. Measured with immunoSEQ multiplex PCR; TCRdb has only the in-frame clones, and not every one. The sample lists hundreds of thousands of clones, about 74% occurring once. Sequencing was done on a sample of memory CD4+ T cells sorted from blood. The receptor source for this set is a young woman in good health. Each CDR3 is given with its conserved first and last residue. Each record gives: clone size, CDR3 length, V gene, D gene, J gene, CDR3 protein, CDR3 DNA. D genes are given only for firm matches. Clone size, where shown, is once, few, many, or a class for clones that have expanded.

clone_size: -
cdr3_length: 15
v_call: TRBV4-1
d_call: -
j_call: TRBJ2-7
cdr3_aa: CASSQAPLRNYEQYF
cdr3_nt: TGCGCCAGCAGCCAAGCCCCCTTGCGGAACTACGAGCAGTACTTC

clone_size: -
cdr3_length: 13
v_call: TRBV5-1
d_call: -
j_call: TRBJ2-5
cdr3_aa: CASSLDPQETQYF
cdr3_nt: TGCGCCAGCAGCTTGGACCCTCAAGAGACCCAGTACTTC

clone_size: once
cdr3_length: 14
v_call: TRBV5-1
d_call: -
j_call: TRBJ2-2
cdr3_aa: CASSLVVGSGELFF
cdr3_nt: TGCGCCAGCAGCTTGGTCGTTGGGTCCGGGGAGCTGTTTTTT

clone_size: -
cdr3_length: 13
v_call: TRBV25-1
d_call: TRBD1
j_call: TRBJ1-1
cdr3_aa: CASSTQGEAEAFF
cdr3_nt: TGTGCCAGCAGTACCCAGGGGGAGGCTGAAGCTTTCTTT

clone_size: -
cdr3_length: 14
v_call: TRBV29-1
d_call: -
j_call: TRBJ1-2
cdr3_aa: CSVADRTTNYGYTF
cdr3_nt: TGCAGCGTTGCAGACAGGACCACTAACTATGGCTACACCTTC

clone_size: -
cdr3_length: 15
v_call: TRBV28
d_call: TRBD2
j_call: TRBJ2-7
cdr3_aa: CASSLLAGDSYEQYF
cdr3_nt: TGTGCCAGCAGCCTCTTAGCGGGGGACTCCTACGAGCAGTACTTC

clone_size: -
cdr3_length: 15
v_call: TRBV5-1
d_call: -
j_call: TRBJ2-2
cdr3_aa: CASSYGTENTGELFF
cdr3_nt: TGCGCCAGCAGCTATGGGACTGAGAACACCGGGGAGCTGTTTTTT

clone_size: many
cdr3_length: 13
v_call: TRBV5-8
d_call: -
j_call: TRBJ2-5
cdr3_aa: CASSLLGRETQYF
cdr3_nt: TGTGCCAGCAGCTTGTTAGGGAGGGAGACCCAGTACTTC

clone_size: -
cdr3_length: 13
v_call: TRBV5-4
d_call: -
j_call: TRBJ2-3
cdr3_aa: CASSFGGKDTQYF
cdr3_nt: TGTGCCAGCAGCTTTGGCGGGAAGGATACGCAGTATTTT

clone_size: -
cdr3_length: 14
v_call: TRBV10-3
d_call: -
j_call: TRBJ2-7
cdr3_aa: CASAWGTETYEQYF
cdr3_nt: TGTGCCTCCGCCTGGGGGACCGAAACTTACGAGCAGTACTTC

clone_size: -
cdr3_length: 14
v_call: TRBV25-1
d_call: -
j_call: TRBJ2-5
cdr3_aa: CASSESTGEETQYF
cdr3_nt: TGTGCCAGCAGTGAATCAACAGGAGAGGAGACCCAGTACTTC

clone_size: -
cdr3_length: 13
v_call: TRBV6-5
d_call: -
j_call: TRBJ2-2
cdr3_aa: CASKKGSSGELFF
cdr3_nt: TGTGCCAGCAAGAAGGGGAGCAGCGGGGAGCTGTTTTTT

clone_size: -
cdr3_length: 14
v_call: TRBV6-4
d_call: -
j_call: TRBJ1-3
cdr3_aa: CASSETASGNTIYF
cdr3_nt: TGTGCCAGCAGTGAAACGGCCTCTGGAAACACCATATATTTT

clone_size: -
cdr3_length: 16
v_call: TRBV4-1
d_call: -
j_call: TRBJ2-5
cdr3_aa: CASSQASQGGQETQYF
cdr3_nt: TGCGCCAGCAGCCAAGCAAGTCAGGGCGGCCAAGAGACCCAGTACTTC

clone_size: -
cdr3_length: 13
v_call: TRBV7-2
d_call: -
j_call: TRBJ1-5
cdr3_aa: CASSFGVTQPQHF
cdr3_nt: TGTGCCAGCAGCTTTGGGGTTACTCAGCCCCAGCATTTT

clone_size: -
cdr3_length: 16
v_call: TRBV18
d_call: TRBD1
j_call: TRBJ2-7
cdr3_aa: CASSHDNRGARSEQYF
cdr3_nt: TGTGCCAGCTCACACGATAACAGGGGGGCAAGGAGCGAGCAGTACTTC

clone_size: -
cdr3_length: 12
v_call: TRBV7-2
d_call: TRBD2
j_call: TRBJ2-1
cdr3_aa: CASSLEGRAFFF
cdr3_nt: TGTGCCAGCAGCTTAGAGGGGAGGGCCTTCTTCTTC

clone_size: -
cdr3_length: 11
v_call: TRBV10-2
d_call: -
j_call: TRBJ2-2
cdr3_aa: CASRSTGELFF
cdr3_nt: TGCGCCAGCAGATCGACCGGGGAGCTGTTTTTT

clone_size: -
cdr3_length: 15
v_call: TRBV6-4
d_call: TRBD2
j_call: TRBJ2-1
cdr3_aa: CASPSSSGSIYEQFF
cdr3_nt: TGTGCCAGTCCATCGAGCAGCGGGAGCATATATGAGCAGTTCTTC

clone_size: -
cdr3_length: 15
v_call: TRBV5-1
d_call: TRBD1
j_call: TRBJ1-4
cdr3_aa: CASSLEQGASEKLFF
cdr3_nt: TGCGCCAGCAGCTTGGAGCAGGGGGCATCCGAAAAACTGTTTTTT

clone_size: -
cdr3_length: 12
v_call: TRBV28
d_call: -
j_call: TRBJ1-2
cdr3_aa: CASSLGYYGYTF
cdr3_nt: TGTGCCAGCAGTTTGGGGTACTATGGCTACACCTTC

clone_size: -
cdr3_length: 15
v_call: TRBV29-1
d_call: -
j_call: TRBJ2-7
cdr3_aa: CSVEEAPGAPGEQYF
cdr3_nt: TGCAGCGTTGAAGAGGCCCCAGGGGCGCCGGGCGAGCAGTACTTC

clone_size: -
cdr3_length: 18
v_call: TRBV28
d_call: -
j_call: TRBJ1-3
cdr3_aa: CASTPYGQTASSGNTIYF
cdr3_nt: TGTGCCAGCACTCCTTATGGCCAGACGGCATCCTCTGGAAACACCATATATTTT

clone_size: -
cdr3_length: 11
v_call: TRBV30
d_call: -
j_call: TRBJ2-7
cdr3_aa: CAWSLTYEQYF
cdr3_nt: TGTGCCTGGAGTCTTACCTACGAGCAGTACTTC

clone_size: -
cdr3_length: 15
v_call: TRBV6-5
d_call: -
j_call: TRBJ2-1
cdr3_aa: CASSRAGTSYNEQFF
cdr3_nt: TGTGCCAGCAGTCGAGCCGGGACATCTTACAATGAGCAGTTCTTC

clone_size: -
cdr3_length: 14
v_call: TRBV5-4
d_call: -
j_call: TRBJ1-1
cdr3_aa: CASSQTGFNTEAFF
cdr3_nt: TGTGCCAGCAGCCAGACCGGATTTAACACTGAAGCTTTCTTT

clone_size: few
cdr3_length: 15
v_call: TRBV2
d_call: -
j_call: TRBJ1-5
cdr3_aa: CASSVMGLNNQPQHF
cdr3_nt: TGTGCCAGCAGTGTAATGGGGCTTAACAATCAGCCCCAGCATTTT

clone_size: once
cdr3_length: 13
v_call: TRBV18
d_call: -
j_call: TRBJ1-4
cdr3_aa: CASSPRDDEKLFF
cdr3_nt: TGTGCCAGCTCACCCCGGGACGATGAAAAACTGTTTTTT

clone_size: few
cdr3_length: 15
v_call: TRBV19
d_call: -
j_call: TRBJ1-2
cdr3_aa: CASSQMAGQGYGYTF
cdr3_nt: TGTGCCAGTAGCCAGATGGCGGGACAAGGCTATGGCTACACCTTC

clone_size: -
cdr3_length: 18
v_call: TRBV19
d_call: TRBD2
j_call: TRBJ2-3
cdr3_aa: CASSLDPDSGWGTDTQYF
cdr3_nt: TGTGCCAGTAGCCTTGACCCAGATAGCGGGTGGGGCACAGATACGCAGTATTTT

clone_size: -
cdr3_length: 13
v_call: TRBV11-3
d_call: -
j_call: TRBJ2-7
cdr3_aa: CASSSGAVHEQYF
cdr3_nt: TGTGCCAGCAGCTCAGGAGCCGTCCACGAGCAGTACTTC

clone_size: -
cdr3_length: 15
v_call: TRBV6-5
d_call: TRBD2
j_call: TRBJ2-3
cdr3_aa: CASIPSGRASDTQYF
cdr3_nt: TGTGCCAGCATCCCTAGCGGGAGGGCGTCAGATACGCAGTATTTT

clone_size: once
cdr3_length: 16
v_call: TRBV29-1
d_call: -
j_call: TRBJ2-1
cdr3_aa: CSVELLALTGGNEQFF
cdr3_nt: TGCAGCGTTGAGTTACTAGCTCTCACCGGGGGCAATGAGCAGTTCTTC

clone_size: -
cdr3_length: 13
v_call: TRBV18
d_call: -
j_call: TRBJ1-5
cdr3_aa: CASSPGFDQPQHF
cdr3_nt: TGTGCCAGCTCACCAGGGTTCGATCAGCCCCAGCATTTT

clone_size: -
cdr3_length: 13
v_call: TRBV19
d_call: -
j_call: TRBJ1-5
cdr3_aa: CASSDRLNQPQHF
cdr3_nt: TGTGCCAGTAGTGACCGACTTAATCAGCCCCAGCATTTT

clone_size: -
cdr3_length: 15
v_call: TRBV2
d_call: TRBD2
j_call: TRBJ2-3
cdr3_aa: CASRGKREPEDTQYF
cdr3_nt: TGTGCCAGCAGGGGGAAGCGGGAGCCCGAAGATACGCAGTATTTT

clone_size: -
cdr3_length: 15
v_call: TRBV19
d_call: -
j_call: TRBJ2-2
cdr3_aa: CASSITGTGSGELFF
cdr3_nt: TGTGCCAGTAGTATAACAGGGACGGGCTCCGGGGAGCTGTTTTTT

clone_size: -
cdr3_length: 14
v_call: TRBV19
d_call: -
j_call: TRBJ1-5
cdr3_aa: CASSIWQTNQPQHF
cdr3_nt: TGTGCCAGTAGTATTTGGCAGACTAATCAGCCCCAGCATTTT

clone_size: -
cdr3_length: 15
v_call: TRBV27
d_call: TRBD1
j_call: TRBJ1-2
cdr3_aa: CASSPPGQGNYGYTF
cdr3_nt: TGTGCCAGCAGTCCTCCGGGACAGGGGAACTATGGCTACACCTTC

clone_size: -
cdr3_length: 15
v_call: TRBV4-1
d_call: -
j_call: TRBJ1-5
cdr3_aa: CASSQDPVSYQPQHF
cdr3_nt: TGCGCCAGCAGCCAAGATCCAGTTTCGTATCAGCCCCAGCATTTT

clone_size: -
cdr3_length: 13
v_call: TRBV4-1
d_call: -
j_call: TRBJ1-1
cdr3_aa: CASSQRGDTEAFF
cdr3_nt: TGCGCCAGCAGCCAAAGGGGAGACACTGAAGCTTTCTTT

clone_size: -
cdr3_length: 12
v_call: TRBV28
d_call: -
j_call: TRBJ1-1
cdr3_aa: CASRTLTGEAFF
cdr3_nt: TGTGCCAGCAGGACATTAACAGGTGAAGCTTTCTTT